Below, 30 T cell receptor beta chains from the same sample are listed, as sequenced in a study of blood T cell repertoires in COVID-19. Sequencing used immunoSEQ multiplex PCR; TCRdb keeps in-frame clones, though not all of them. The data contain 51,000 or so clones, roughly 90% of them singletons. Source material: peripheral blood. These receptor sequences come from a man at least 80 years old with active or convalescent COVID-19.

Notes on this clone: In the same sample, other DNA sequences code for this CDR3. This chain's CDR3 is CASSLGGLSYEQYF. The CDR3 region has the DNA TGTGCCAGCAGCTTAGGAGGGCTCTCCTACGAGCAGTACTTC. The chain carries TRBV7-9 and TRBJ2-7, with D tentatively TRBD2 (5 bases). The CDR3 is 14 amino acids. V was cut by 1 base and J by 0 bases, with 7 bases left in between. Per the germline V gene, CDR1 is SEHNR and CDR2 is FQNEAQ (reference sequence).

This clone was recorded only once. The chain recombines TRBV30 with TRBJ1-2; D might be TRBD1 (6 bases). Looked up from germline, CDR1 is GTSNPN and CDR2 is SVGIG (reference sequence). This CDR3 is built from 14 residues. V was clipped by 0 bases and J by 7 bases, with 15 bases between them. CDR3 residues: CAWSVKADRSGYTF. The CDR3 region has the DNA TGTGCCTGGAGTGTAAAAGCGGACAGAAGTGGCTACACCTTC.

This chain links TRBV7-8 with TRBJ2-3; 11 nucleotides match TRBD2. This CDR3 region has 16 residues. V dropped 3 bases and J dropped 4; count of bases not matched to a gene: 6. From germline, CDR1 is SGHVS and CDR2 FQNEAQ. CDR3 residues: CASSFVSGRVPDTQYF. CDR3 DNA sequence: TGTGCCAGCAGCTTTGTTAGCGGGAGGGTCCCAGATACGCAGTATTTT.

Here the CDR3 reads CASTLSGANVLTF. CDR3 coding DNA: TGTGCCAGCACCCTCTCTGGGGCCAACGTCCTGACTTTC. The chain carries TRBV12-3 or TRBV12-4 and TRBJ2-6, with D unresolved. V lost 7 bases, J lost 0 bases, and 4 bases lay in between. The CDR3 is 13 residues long.

In its sample, this clone was seen once. The chain links TRBV9 to TRBJ2-7; 9 positions agree with TRBD2. The V and J ends lost 0 bases and 8 bases, in that order; junction bases with no gene match: 12. Germline CDR1 SGDLS, CDR2 YYNGEE. The CDR3 contains 16 residues. The CDR3 here is CASSVDQRGASAQQYF. CDR3 DNA sequence: TGTGCCAGCAGCGTAGACCAGCGGGGGGCCTCTGCTCAGCAGTACTTC.

The chain joins TRBV19 to TRBJ2-7; TRBD1 matches at 12 bases. The CDR3 totals 17 residues. V lost 0 bases, J lost 5 bases, and 8 bases stayed unmatched. Germline V gene sequence: CDR1 LNHDA, CDR2 SQIVND (reference sequence). The CDR3 DNA reads as TGTGCCAGTAGTATAGATCCCCCGGGACAGGGGGCCGACGAGCAGTACTTC. Residues: CASSIDPPGQGADEQYF.

The rearrangement links TRBV10-3 to TRBJ2-2; no clear D. The CDR3 consists of 15 residues. V lost 4 bases, J lost 0 bases, and 9 bases lay in between. Germline CDR1 is ENHRY and CDR2 is SYGVKD. The CDR3 DNA is TGTGCCATCAGTGTGGGCTTGGCGAACACCGGGGAGCTGTTTTTT. This encodes CAISVGLANTGELFF.

The rearrangement links TRBV9 to TRBJ1-1; D remains unclear. The CDR3 extends over 12 amino acids. V gave up 3 bases and J gave up 6 bases, with 9 bases separating them. Germline V gives CDR1 SGDLS, CDR2 YYNGEE. The CDR3 loop is CASSDRSAEAFF. CDR3 bases: TGTGCCAGCAGCGATCGAAGCGCTGAAGCTTTCTTT. Full variable domain (remainder filled in from reference TRBV9 and TRBJ1-1): DSGVTQTPKHLITATGQRVTLRCSPRSGDLSVYWYQQSLDQGLQFLIQYYNGEERAKGNILERFSAQQFPDLHSELNLSSLELGDSALYFCASSDRSAEAFFGQGTRLTVV.

The chain links TRBV3-1 (or the pseudogene TRBV3-2) to TRBJ1-4, with a tentative D call TRBD1 (5 bases). CDR1 and CDR2 from the germline V gene are LGHDT and YNNKEL (reference sequence). Trimming took off 1 base at V and 0 bases at J, with 12 bases between the two ends. This CDR3 region has 17 residues. CDR3 nucleotide sequence: TGTGCCAGCAGCCAAGCAACCGTACAGGCAACTAATGAAAAACTGTTTTTT. The encoded protein is CASSQATVQATNEKLFF.

This clone appeared once. The chain recombines TRBV7-2 with TRBJ2-7; 10 bases are shared with TRBD1. With V trimmed by 5 bases and J by 9 bases, 16 bases remained unmatched. This CDR3 spans 16 amino acids. The germline gives CDR1 SGHTA, CDR2 FQGNSA. CDR3 in DNA: TGTGCCAGCAGCCTGCTGACCGGGACAGGGGAACAGGGGCAGTACTTC. This sequence encodes CASSLLTGTGEQGQYF.

The rearrangement joins TRBV19 to TRBJ2-3; 9 bases are a match to TRBD2. The junction had 15 bases not matched to a gene; V was cut back by 10 bases and J by 4 bases. The CDR3 is made up of 16 amino acids. Germline CDR1 LNHDA, CDR2 SQIVND (reference sequence). CDR3: CATKPGGREGPDTQYF. Here the CDR3 DNA reads TGTGCCACCAAACCCGGGGGGCGGGAGGGCCCAGATACGCAGTATTTT.

This chain uses TRBV15 with TRBJ2-5; D is unresolved. Deletions cut 0 bases from V and 3 bases from J, with 11 bases between. The CDR3 totals 15 residues. The germline CDR1 and CDR2 sequences are LNHNV and YYDKDF (reference sequence). CDR3 in DNA: TGTGCCACCAGCAGAGATCTACAACGGGAAGAGACCCAGTACTTC. Translation gives CATSRDLQREETQYF. Full variable domain (outside the CDR3, taken from reference TRBV15 and TRBJ2-5): DAMVIQNPRYQVTQFGKPVTLSCSQTLNHNVMYWYQQKSSQAPKLLFHYYDKDFNNEADTPDNFQSRRPNTSFCFLDIRSPGLGDTAMYLCATSRDLQREETQYFGPGTRLLVL.

The CDR3 region has the DNA TGTGCCAGTACCAACGCTGGGCAGGGGAGAGGCTACACCTTC. Residues: CASTNAGQGRGYTF. This chain links TRBV19 with TRBJ1-2; D is possibly TRBD1 (6 bases). The germline V and J ends were trimmed by 7 bases and 8 bases, with 20 bases remaining between them. CDR1 and CDR2 (germline): LNHDA, SQIVND (reference sequence). CDR3 length equals 14 residues.

J is TRBJ1-3 and V is TRBV7-9; no firm D call. The V gene's germline CDR1 is SEHNR and CDR2 FQNEAQ (reference sequence). Trimming left V 4 bases short and J 0 bases short, with 16 bases between. The CDR3 spans 17 residues. The CDR3 loop is CASSSVAGIYSGNTIYF. For the CDR3, the DNA is TGTGCCAGCAGCTCAGTGGCCGGGATCTACTCTGGAAACACCATATATTTT.

V is TRBV6-5 and J is TRBJ2-1; 8 bases fit TRBD1. The CDR3 is 15 amino acids. CDR1 is MNHEY and CDR2 is SVGAGI in the germline V gene. V dropped 6 bases and J dropped 7; count of bases not matched to a gene: 11. Written as DNA, the CDR3 is TGTGCCAGCAGCTTTCAACGGACAGGGTATAATGAGCAGTTCTTC. Translated, it gives CASSFQRTGYNEQFF.

The V call is TRBV28, the J call TRBJ2-5, with D possibly TRBD2 on 5 matching bases. Deletions cut 6 bases from V and 2 bases from J, with 10 bases between. There are 13 residues in the CDR3. Germline V gene data show CDR1 as MDHEN and CDR2 as SYDVKM. Here the CDR3 reads CASSRSGQETQYF. CDR3 nucleotide sequence: TGTGCCAGCAGCAGATCGGGGCAAGAGACCCAGTACTTC.

The chain carries TRBV7-2 and TRBJ2-2; D not certain. V dropped 4 bases and J dropped 0 bases, with 15 bases sitting between them. Germline CDR1 and CDR2: SGHTA and FQGNSA. The CDR3 covers 17 residues. The CDR3 DNA reads as TGTGCCAGCAGCTCCCAAGTCGGGTTCGCGAACACCGGGGAGCTGTTTTTT. Protein product: CASSSQVGFANTGELFF.

The rearrangement uses TRBV11-2 and TRBJ2-5; TRBD1 matches at 9 bases. Germline V gene lookup returns CDR1 SGHAT and CDR2 FQNNGV. Trimming removed 1 base from V and 2 bases from J; junction bases left unmatched: 11. The CDR3 loop spans 18 amino acids. The CDR3 DNA reads as TGTGCCAGCAGCTTAGGTTTCTCGGGACAGGGTTTTCAAGAGACCCAGTACTTC. Encoded protein: CASSLGFSGQGFQETQYF.

This chain links TRBV5-1 with TRBJ1-2; D uncertain. The germline V gene encodes CDR1 SGHRS and CDR2 YFSETQ. V gave up 3 bases and J gave up 4 bases, with 19 bases separating them. The CDR3 totals 16 residues. The CDR3 nucleotides are TGCGCCAGCAGCTCGGAAGGGCCCGTAGCGTCCTATGGCTACACCTTC. It codes for CASSSEGPVASYGYTF.

This chain connects TRBV28 to TRBJ2-3, with TRBD2 matching over 10 bases. Germline V gene lookup returns CDR1 MDHEN and CDR2 SYDVKM. With V trimmed by 3 bases and J by 8 bases, 8 bases remained unmatched. The CDR3 has 15 amino acids. CDR3 sequence (DNA): TGTGCCAGCAGTTTTGCTAGCGGGAGTTTATTTACGCAGTATTTT. Amino acid sequence: CASSFASGSLFTQYF.

The chain employs TRBV27 and TRBJ1-2; D not certain. The ends were cut back, 2 bases at V and 0 bases at J, with 13 bases in the middle. The CDR3 spans 16 residues. The germline V gene encodes CDR1 MNHEY and CDR2 SMNVEV (reference sequence). The chain's CDR3 is CASSLTYTLSNYGYTF. CDR3 bases: TGTGCCAGCAGTTTAACGTACACCTTATCTAACTATGGCTACACCTTC.

This chain connects TRBV4-1 to TRBJ2-3; TRBD2 agrees at 13 bases. The V gene end was trimmed by 2 bases and the J gene end by 4 bases; junction bases not matched to a gene: 3. Germline V gene sequence: CDR1 MGHRA, CDR2 YSYEKL. The CDR3 contains 16 residues. CDR3 protein: CASSQRTSGGADTQYF. CDR3 nucleotides: TGCGCCAGCAGCCAAAGGACTAGCGGGGGAGCAGATACGCAGTATTTT.

V and J are TRBV3-1 (or the pseudogene TRBV3-2) and TRBJ2-7; D gene uncertain. Germline V gene sequence: CDR1 LGHDT, CDR2 YNNKEL (reference sequence). Trimming shortened V by 2 bases and J by 2 bases, and 10 bases separated the two germline ends. The CDR3 has 14 amino acids. The CDR3 bases are TGTGCCAGCAGCCAATCGTCCGTAACCTACGAGCAGTACTTC. Protein product: CASSQSSVTYEQYF.

The chain combines TRBV7-2 with TRBJ2-4, with D possibly TRBD2 on 5 matching bases. Trimming took 5 bases from V and 0 from J, leaving 14 bases between them. The CDR3 covers 16 residues. Per germline, CDR1 SGHTA and CDR2 FQGNSA. The CDR3 spells CASSPPGLLAKNIQYF. CDR3 DNA sequence: TGTGCCAGCAGCCCACCTGGACTGCTAGCCAAAAACATTCAGTACTTC.

The rearrangement links TRBV18 to TRBJ2-2, with D perhaps matching TRBD1 (5 bases). Deletions cut 1 base from V and 5 bases from J, with 11 bases between. Germline CDR1 KGHSH, CDR2 LQKENI. The CDR3 is 15 amino acids. CDR3 residues: CASSPQQEGTGELFF. The CDR3 nucleotides are TGTGCCAGCTCACCACAACAGGAAGGGACCGGGGAGCTGTTTTTT.

The rearrangement joins TRBV7-9 to TRBJ1-3, with D maybe TRBD1 (6 bases). Trimming pared 0 bases from V and 2 bases from J, leaving 14 bases between. The germline V gene encodes CDR1 SEHNR and CDR2 FQNEAQ (reference sequence). The CDR3 length is 17 residues. CDR3 sequence: CASSLAVHRDTGNTIYF. CDR3 DNA: TGTGCCAGCAGCTTAGCAGTTCACAGGGACACTGGAAACACCATATATTTT.

In its sample, this clone was seen once. V usage is TRBV27 and J usage is TRBJ1-1, with D possibly being TRBD1 (6 bases). Trimming took 3 bases from V and 3 from J, leaving 11 bases between them. This CDR3 has 14 amino acids. Germline V gives CDR1 MNHEY, CDR2 SMNVEV (reference sequence). The CDR3 loop reads CASSFEGGHTEAFF. The CDR3 DNA follows: TGTGCCAGCAGTTTCGAGGGGGGGCACACTGAAGCTTTCTTT.

J is TRBJ1-6 and V is TRBV7-9, with 8 bases fitting TRBD1. This CDR3 region has 14 residues. V lost 4 bases, J lost 12 bases, and 8 bases stayed unmatched. Germline CDR1 and CDR2: SEHNR and FQNEAQ (reference sequence). Here the CDR3 reads CASSWTGSSEPLHF. The CDR3 bases are TGTGCCAGCAGCTGGACAGGGTCAAGTGAACCCCTCCACTTT.

The rearrangement joins TRBV7-2 to TRBJ1-4; 7 positions agree with TRBD1. The CDR3 has 15 residues. V trimming: 5 bases; J trimming: 5 bases; junction bases outside the gene matches: 8. CDR1 SGHTA and CDR2 FQGNSA come from the germline V gene. Written as DNA, the CDR3 is TGTGCCAGCAGCCCTACAGGGGAAGTCAATGAAAAACTGTTTTTT. Encoded protein: CASSPTGEVNEKLFF.

This chain connects TRBV21-1 to TRBJ2-3; TRBD2 is taken as the D call from the table, unchecked against the DNA. TRBV21-1 is shown as a pseudogene. The CDR3 spans 14 residues. The CDR3 sequence: CASSTTSGTDTQYF. CDR3 nucleotide sequence: TGTGCCAGCAGCACTACTTCGGGCACAGATACGCAGTATTTT.